These 12 T cell receptor beta chains share one sample of origin, sequenced in a study of blood T cells in healthy people across ages (dated by TCRdb to between 2015 and 2016). Library preparation employed 5' RACE. The data were produced on an Illumina HiSeq 2500. A second 7 to 11 cycle PCR used a sample-barcoded 5' primer and a J-beta primer mix. Using fastp trimming at Q25 and MiXCR clonotype assembly, TCRdb reanalyzed the public sequencing data and kept in-frame beta chains. Merged by CDR3 protein, the rows form single entries marked with the most common genes and DNA. This sample holds about a million distinct CDR3 sequences; 51% were observed only once. 20% to 25% of the sample rests with the top ten. The sequenced sample consisted of blood. The source of these receptors is a woman aged 60-75 years in good health.

This clonotype turned up a few times. CDR3 protein: CASSLAGDKNIQYF. The CDR3 DNA reads TGTGCCAGCAGCTTAGCGGGAGATAAAAACATTCAGTACTTC. This chain uses TRBV7-9 with TRBJ2-4; D might be TRBD2 (5 bases). The V gene's germline CDR1 is SEHNR and CDR2 FQNEAQ (reference sequence). This CDR3 spans 14 amino acids. V lost 0 bases to trimming and J lost 4 bases, with 7 bases between them.

This clonotype has just one count. The chain recombines TRBV4-1 with TRBJ2-3; 14 nucleotides agree with TRBD2. The germline V gene has CDR1 MGHRA and CDR2 YSYEKL. The ends lost 3 bases at V and 4 bases at J; junction bases unmatched: 3. The CDR3 runs 16 residues. The CDR3, as DNA: TGCGCCAGCAGCCATCAGGGACTAGCGGGAGCAGATACGCAGTATTTT. This gives the protein CASSHQGLAGADTQYF.

The sample holds a few counts of this clonotype. The genes are TRBV20-1 and TRBJ2-7; weak D call: TRBD2 (6 bases). CDR3 length equals 14 residues. Trimming left V 3 bases short and J 4 bases short, with 16 bases between. The germline V gene encodes CDR1 DFQATT and CDR2 SNEGSKA (reference sequence). CDR3 protein: CSARGEEAGYEQYF. CDR3 bases: TGCAGTGCTAGGGGGGAGGAGGCGGGGTACGAGCAGTACTTC.

The chain is built from TRBV12-3 or TRBV12-4 and TRBJ1-1, with D maybe TRBD1 (5 bases). The CDR3 covers 13 residues. Between the trimmed V and J ends, which lost 5 bases and 10 bases, there was a span of 17 bases. This chain's CDR3 is CASSGPSVGGAFF. The DNA for the CDR3 is TGTGCCAGCAGTGGCCCCTCGGTGGGGGGAGCTTTCTTT.

The rearrangement links TRBV11-2 to TRBJ1-5, with TRBD1 identical over 10 bases. Per germline, CDR1 SGHAT and CDR2 FQNNGV. Unmatched junction bases numbered 2, after V lost 1 base and J lost 5 bases. This CDR3 region has 15 residues. The CDR3 sequence: CASSLGQGAYQPQHF. DNA of the CDR3: TGTGCCAGCAGCTTAGGACAGGGGGCCTATCAGCCCCAGCATTTT.

The chain links TRBV12-3 or TRBV12-4 to TRBJ2-1; D gene uncertain. The CDR3 loop spans 12 amino acids. V dropped 6 bases and J dropped 6 bases, with 9 bases sitting between them. CDR3 bases: TGTGCCAGCAGCCCCTACGTCAATGAGCAGTTCTTC. Translated: CASSPYVNEQFF.

This clonotype has a single count. Germline and junction disagree at one end, which may indicate a read error. The chain links TRBV29-1 to TRBJ1-2; maybe TRBD1 (6 bases). There are 15 residues in the CDR3. The germline V gene encodes CDR1 SQVTM and CDR2 ANQGSEA. CDR3 residues: CSVEMRGGGNCGYTF. The CDR3 DNA reads TGCAGCGTTGAAATGAGAGGGGGTGGTAACTGTGGCTACACCTTC.

The gene calls are TRBV6-1 and TRBJ1-1; no clear D. The CDR3 runs to 11 residues. The V and J ends lost 8 bases and 7 bases respectively, with 11 bases between them. Germline V gene sequence: CDR1 MNHNS, CDR2 SASEGT. The CDR3 sequence is CASVLHLEAFF. The CDR3 coding sequence is TGTGCCAGCGTACTTCATCTTGAAGCTTTCTTT.

This clonotype came up once. This sequence joins TRBV2 and TRBJ2-2; possible D gene TRBD2, 6 bases. Germline V gives CDR1 SNHLY, CDR2 FYNNEI. The V and J ends lost 8 bases and 5 bases respectively, with 18 bases between them. This CDR3 is 15 amino acids long. CDR3 DNA sequence: TGTGCCAGCTCGAGAGGACCCGGAGGGACCGGGGAGCTGTTTTTT. It encodes CASSRGPGGTGELFF.

V gene TRBV4-1 combines with J gene TRBJ1-1; D might be TRBD1 (5 bases). The CDR3 totals 14 residues. Germline values: CDR1 MGHRA, CDR2 YSYEKL. Trimming removed 0 bases at V and 11 bases at J, with 16 bases between. CDR3 protein: CASSQDLGREAAFF. The CDR3 DNA follows: TGCGCCAGCAGCCAAGATTTGGGGCGGGAAGCCGCTTTCTTT.

The V gene is TRBV2, the J gene TRBJ1-2; 9 nucleotides agree with TRBD1. Germline CDR1 is SNHLY and CDR2 is FYNNEI. After removal of 6 bases from V and 9 bases from J, the junction contained 8 bases not matched to a gene. There are 13 residues in the CDR3. This chain's CDR3 is CASSAGQGRSYTF. For the CDR3, the DNA is TGTGCCAGCAGCGCGGGACAGGGAAGGAGCTACACCTTC.

The rearrangement links TRBV2 to TRBJ2-4; TRBD1 matches 7 bases. Germline V gene sequence: CDR1 SNHLY, CDR2 FYNNEI. Germline trimming cut 5 bases from V and 2 bases from J; bases unmatched to any gene: 3. This CDR3 contains 14 residues. DNA of the CDR3: TGTGCCAGCAGTCAGGACAGGACCAAAAACATTCAGTACTTC. Its translation is CASSQDRTKNIQYF.